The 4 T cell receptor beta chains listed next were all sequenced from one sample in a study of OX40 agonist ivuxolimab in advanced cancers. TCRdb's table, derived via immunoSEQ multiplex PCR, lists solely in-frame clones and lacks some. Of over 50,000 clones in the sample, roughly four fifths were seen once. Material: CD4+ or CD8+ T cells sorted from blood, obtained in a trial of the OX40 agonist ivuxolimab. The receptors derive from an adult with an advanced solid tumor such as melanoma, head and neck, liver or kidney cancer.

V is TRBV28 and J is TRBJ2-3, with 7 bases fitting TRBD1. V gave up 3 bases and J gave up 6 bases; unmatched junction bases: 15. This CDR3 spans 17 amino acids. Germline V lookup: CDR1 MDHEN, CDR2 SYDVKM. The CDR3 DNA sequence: TGTGCCAGCAGTTTCTGGCAGGGGGATATTTTTGGGGATACGCAGTATTTT. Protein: CASSFWQGDIFGDTQYF.

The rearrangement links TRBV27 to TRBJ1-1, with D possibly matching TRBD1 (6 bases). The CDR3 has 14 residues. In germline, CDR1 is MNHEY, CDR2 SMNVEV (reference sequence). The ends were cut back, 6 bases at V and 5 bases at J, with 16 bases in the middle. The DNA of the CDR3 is TGTGCCAGCAGAGTTCCGGGAGACAGGACTGAAGCTTTCTTT. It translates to CASRVPGDRTEAFF.

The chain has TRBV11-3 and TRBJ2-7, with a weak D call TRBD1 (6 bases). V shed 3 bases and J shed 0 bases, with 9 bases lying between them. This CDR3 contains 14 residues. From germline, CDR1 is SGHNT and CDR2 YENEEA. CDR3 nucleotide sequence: TGTGCCAGCAGCTTTTCAGGGGTCTCCTACGAGCAGTACTTC. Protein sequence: CASSFSGVSYEQYF.

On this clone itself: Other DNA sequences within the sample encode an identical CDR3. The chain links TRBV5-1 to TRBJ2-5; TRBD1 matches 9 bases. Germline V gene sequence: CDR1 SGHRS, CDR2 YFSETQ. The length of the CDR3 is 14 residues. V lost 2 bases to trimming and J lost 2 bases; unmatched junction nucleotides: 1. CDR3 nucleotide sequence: TGCGCCAGCAGCTTCGGGACAGGGCAAGAGACCCAGTACTTC. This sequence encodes CASSFGTGQETQYF.